This T cell receptor (beta chain) was retrieved from a study of cytomegalovirus exposure and HLA in healthy donors. J lost 0 bases, V lost 1 base, and 4 bases had no gene match. CDR1 and CDR2 from the germline V gene are SGHRS and YFSETQ. The CDR3 is made up of 15 amino acids. Points on this clone: Its matching antigen is unknown.

Both 60 Vbeta primers and 13 Jbeta primers went into the PCR. Using immunoSEQ multiplex PCR, the repertoire was profiled, and TCRdb retains in-frame clones only, with some absent. The sample consists of some 170,000 clones, roughly 80% of them appearing once. Broader study findings: A prior analysis recorded that most TCR beta V segments were productive about 87% or about 30% of the time. Later work associated roughly 15,000 TCR beta sequences with HLA alleles at 0.05 false discovery rate.

J is TRBJ2-7 and V is TRBV5-1, with 7 positions matching TRBD2. Sequencing used PBMCs. This receptor was identified in a man aged 40-49 years in good health and CMV-seronegative. CDR3 nucleotides: TGCGCCAGCAGCTTGAGTGAGCGGGGCTCCTACGAGCAGTACTTC. It codes for CASSLSERGSYEQYF.